One and the same sample provided the 12 T cell receptor beta chains below, sequenced in a study of blood T cell repertoires in COVID-19. The protocol was immunoSEQ multiplex PCR, while the TCRdb copy is restricted to in-frame clones and leaves out a portion. Of roughly 340,000 clones in the sample, roughly 90% were seen once. Input material: peripheral blood. Every receptor here comes from a woman under 40 with COVID-19, enrolled during active disease.

This chain joins TRBV3-1 (or the pseudogene TRBV3-2) and TRBJ2-7, with D possibly matching TRBD1 (5 bases). CDR1 and CDR2 (germline): LGHDT, YNNKEL (reference sequence). CDR3 length equals 15 residues. Trimming removed 0 bases from V and 1 base from J, with 10 bases in between. The CDR3 here is CASSQDQDRSYEQYF. The CDR3 DNA reads TGTGCCAGCAGCCAAGATCAAGACAGATCCTACGAGCAGTACTTC.

The chain recombines TRBV6-2 or TRBV6-3 with TRBJ2-7; tentative D call: TRBD1 (5 bases). V lost 3 bases to trimming and J lost 7 bases, with 13 bases between them. Germline CDR1 reads MNHEY; CDR2 reads SVGEGT. The CDR3 has 13 residues. CDR3 loop: CASSYRGPLEQYF. In nucleotides, the CDR3 is TGTGCCAGCAGTTATAGGGGCCCCCTTGAGCAGTACTTC.

The gene calls are TRBV11-2 and TRBJ2-5; D not certain. V was pared by 4 bases and J by 1 base, with 4 bases between. In germline, CDR1 is SGHAT, CDR2 FQNNGV. The CDR3 is 12 amino acids. CDR3 protein: CASSSLQETQYF. In DNA, the CDR3 is TGTGCCAGCAGCTCACTCCAAGAGACCCAGTACTTC.

The chain carries TRBV19 and TRBJ2-5, with D perhaps TRBD2 (6 bases). The CDR3 spans 13 residues. With 4 bases removed from V and 4 bases from J, the gap between germline ends came to 10 bases. Germline V lookup: CDR1 LNHDA, CDR2 SQIVND (reference sequence). The CDR3 here is CASSSGEVETQYF. In DNA form, the CDR3 reads TGTGCCAGTAGTAGTGGGGAGGTAGAGACCCAGTACTTC.

The gene calls are TRBV11-2 and TRBJ2-3, with TRBD2 identical over 10 bases. The CDR3 is made up of 17 amino acids. The germline gives CDR1 SGHAT, CDR2 FQNNGV. J gave up 0 bases and V 0 bases, and 3 bases lay outside the gene matches. This CDR3 reads CASSLDGLAASTDTQYF. The CDR3 bases are TGTGCCAGCAGCTTAGATGGACTAGCGGCGAGCACAGATACGCAGTATTTT. The full variable domain, with the rest looked up from reference TRBV11-2 and TRBJ2-3, is EAGVAQSPRYKIIEKRQSVAFWCNPISGHATLYWYQQILGQGPKLLIQFQNNGVVDDSQLPKDRFSAERLKGVDSTLKIQPAKLEDSAVYLCASSLDGLAASTDTQYFGPGTRLTVL.

The gene calls are TRBV4-3 and TRBJ1-2; 7 positions match TRBD1. Germline CDR1 LGHNA, CDR2 YSLEER. This CDR3 comprises 16 residues. The trim removed 1 base at V and 4 bases at J, leaving 9 bases unmatched. In DNA form, the CDR3 reads TGCGCCAGCAGCCAAGTCGCGGAGGGGGCAAGCTATGGCTACACCTTC. It encodes CASSQVAEGASYGYTF.

The V call is TRBV27, the J call TRBJ1-6, with 10 bases lining up with TRBD1. V shed 8 bases and J 8 bases; nucleotides not matched to a gene: 12. CDR1 and CDR2 (germline): MNHEY, SMNVEV (reference sequence). CDR3 length: 16 amino acids. In DNA form, the CDR3 reads TGTGCCAGCCGTATCACCGAGGGGACAGGGGATTCACCCCTCCACTTT. It codes for CASRITEGTGDSPLHF.

The chain links TRBV7-2 to TRBJ2-3; the D is unclear. V was pared by 5 bases and J by 5 bases, with 11 bases between. CDR1 is SGHTA, CDR2 FQGNSA, per germline. The CDR3 runs 13 residues. The CDR3 region has the DNA TGTGCCAGCAGCCCTACCCTCGGAGATACGCAGTATTTT. Translation: CASSPTLGDTQYF. Looking up the rest from reference TRBV7-2 and TRBJ2-3 gives the full variable domain: GAGVSQSPSNKVTEKGKDVELRCDPISGHTALYWYRQSLGQGLEFLIYFQGNSAPDKSGLPSDRFSAERTGGSVSTLTIQRTQQEDSAVYLCASSPTLGDTQYFGPGTRLTVL.

The chain has TRBV6-5 and TRBJ2-7, with a possible D match to TRBD1 (5 bases). Germline CDR1 MNHEY, CDR2 SVGAGI. The CDR3 has 14 amino acids. V lost 8 bases to trimming and J lost 1 base, with 15 bases between them. The CDR3 loop is CASGSQGDSYEQYV. The CDR3 region has the DNA TGTGCCAGCGGTTCCCAGGGCGATTCCTACGAGCAGTACGTC.

The chain combines TRBV28 with TRBJ1-4, with D unclear. This CDR3 is built from 15 residues. Germline values: CDR1 MDHEN, CDR2 SYDVKM. Between the trimmed V and J ends, which lost 5 bases and 7 bases, there was a span of 17 bases. The CDR3 DNA is TGTGCCAGCAGTCCCCACCCGAGCGGGAGTGAAAAACTGTTTTTT. It yields the protein CASSPHPSGSEKLFF.

V and J are TRBV4-2 and TRBJ2-4, with 13 bases that match TRBD2. J was trimmed by 15 bases and V by 0 bases; bases with no gene match: 5. The germline V gene has CDR1 LGHNA and CDR2 YNFKEQ. The length of the CDR3 is 14 residues. For the CDR3, the DNA is TGTGCCAGCAGCCAAGATACTAGCGGGAGGGCCAGGTACTTC. This gives the protein CASSQDTSGRARYF.

CDR3 region: CAIQGGLAADTQYF. CDR3 sequence (DNA): TGTGCCATCCAGGGAGGACTAGCGGCAGATACGCAGTATTTT. The chain has TRBV10-3 and TRBJ2-3; the match to TRBD2 covers 10 bases. V dropped 8 bases and J dropped 4; count of bases not matched to a gene: 6. The CDR3 has 14 amino acids. The V gene's germline CDR1 is ENHRY and CDR2 SYGVKD.